This entry lists 26 T cell receptor beta chains sequenced from one sample in a study of blood T cells in healthy people across ages. For the second PCR, which ran for roughly 7 to 11 cycles, a sample-barcoded 5' primer and a J-beta primer mix were used. In TCRdb, the 5' RACE reads were re-called with MiXCR into one record per CDR3 protein. The repertoire holds just under 750,000 distinct CDR3 sequences, 20% to 25% seen once, with roughly a fifth in the top ten. Source material: blood. The source is a man between 65 and 85 years old in good health.

The chain employs TRBV2 and TRBJ2-7; the D gene could be TRBD1 or TRBD2 (5 bases each). The CDR3 covers 14 residues. Trimming cost V 6 bases and J 3 bases, with 15 bases left between them. CDR1 and CDR2 (germline): SNHLY, FYNNEI. CDR3: CASSLERGGYEQYF. CDR3 nucleotides: TGTGCCAGCAGCCTTGAGAGGGGCGGCTACGAGCAGTACTTC.

There are many counts of this clonotype. This chain joins TRBV12-3 or TRBV12-4 and TRBJ1-1; D may be TRBD1 (5 bases). V lost 10 bases and J 2 bases, leaving 14 bases between the germline ends. The CDR3 length is 13 residues. In DNA, the CDR3 is TGTGCCACCAGCTCGACAGAAAACACTGAAGCTTTCTTT. It codes for CATSSTENTEAFF.

On this clonotype itself: A much larger clone differs by one base, so this may be a read error. The CDR3 spells CASSLGLASYNQQFF. Here the CDR3 DNA reads TGTGCCAGCAGCTTAGGACTAGCGTCCTACAATCAGCAGTTCTTC. The chain employs TRBV7-2 and TRBJ2-1, with 8 bases identical to TRBD2. The CDR3 is 15 amino acids. Germline lookup yields CDR1 SGHTA and CDR2 FQGNSA.

V usage is TRBV20-1 and J usage is TRBJ2-5; D possibly corresponds to TRBD1 (6 bases). The CDR3 contains 11 residues. CDR1 is DFQATT, CDR2 SNEGSKA, per germline (reference sequence). Here the CDR3 DNA reads TGCAGCCAGGACAGCAAAGAGACCCAGTACTTC. Translating gives CSQDSKETQYF.

The chain uses TRBV10-3 and TRBJ1-4, with D possibly matching TRBD1 (6 bases). This CDR3 contains 15 residues. Germline V gene data show CDR1 as ENHRY and CDR2 as SYGVKD. Trimming removed 2 bases from V and 2 bases from J, with 9 bases in between. Written as DNA, the CDR3 is TGTGCCATCAGTGAGGAGGGGGGGACTAATGAAAAACTGTTTTTT. As protein: CAISEEGGTNEKLFF.

The table lists this clonotype with a few counts. This chain joins TRBV7-9 and TRBJ1-6; D call uncertain. CDR1 and CDR2 (germline): SEHNR, FQNEAQ (reference sequence). The CDR3 extends over 15 amino acids. V gave up 1 base and J gave up 8 bases, with 12 bases separating them. DNA for the CDR3: TGTGCCAGCAGCTTAGGGGTCTACGAAGATTCACCCCTCCACTTT. Protein sequence: CASSLGVYEDSPLHF.

The rearrangement links TRBV12-3 or TRBV12-4 to TRBJ2-7; 8 bases fit TRBD1. The CDR3 has 13 amino acids. The junction had 6 bases not matched to a gene; V was cut back by 6 bases and J by 5 bases. CDR3 residues: CASRQGAYDEQYF. The CDR3 nucleotides are TGTGCCAGCAGGCAGGGGGCTTATGACGAGCAGTACTTC.

The chain employs TRBV18 and TRBJ2-5; tentative D call: TRBD1 (5 bases). Matching the DNA end better, TRBJ2-7 makes the J call doubtful. CDR1 and CDR2 (germline): KGHSH, LQKENI. This CDR3 is 14 amino acids long. CDR3 in amino acids: CASSPQKQAYEQYF. CDR3 bases: TGTGCCAGCTCACCACAAAAACAGGCCTACGAGCAGTACTTC.

This sequence joins TRBV12-3 or TRBV12-4 and TRBJ1-4; possibly TRBD1 for D (5 bases). This CDR3 has 16 residues. With 6 bases removed from V and 2 bases from J, the gap between germline ends came to 16 bases. The CDR3 DNA follows: TGTGCCAGCAGCCCGGGCAGGGTCGGTACTAATGAAAAACTGTTTTTT. Translation: CASSPGRVGTNEKLFF.

This clonotype was seen ten or more times. This chain connects TRBV12-3 or TRBV12-4 to TRBJ2-1; 14 positions match TRBD2. After removal of 5 bases from V and 0 bases from J, the junction contained 6 bases not matched to a gene. The CDR3 totals 18 residues. The CDR3 sequence: CASSLGLAGVSSYNEQFF. In nucleotides, the CDR3 is TGTGCCAGCAGTCTGGGACTAGCGGGGGTGAGCTCCTACAATGAGCAGTTCTTC.

This clonotype was seen a handful of times. The chain joins TRBV6-6 to TRBJ2-7; D ambiguous. Germline values: CDR1 MNHNY, CDR2 SVGAGI (reference sequence). Trimming pared 5 bases from V and 2 bases from J, leaving 16 bases between. The CDR3 totals 15 residues. CDR3 residues: CASSPSSVPTYEQYV. Written as DNA, the CDR3 is TGTGCCAGCAGTCCTTCATCCGTCCCCACCTACGAGCAGTACGTC.

Only a few counts were recorded for this clonotype. The rearrangement links TRBV2 to TRBJ1-5; possible D gene TRBD1, 5 bases. The CDR3 contains 13 residues. In germline, CDR1 is SNHLY, CDR2 FYNNEI. V dropped 6 bases and J dropped 6 bases, with 12 bases sitting between them. CDR3 loop: CASRGDGAQPQHF. CDR3 sequence (DNA): TGTGCCAGCAGAGGGGACGGGGCTCAGCCCCAGCATTTT. Full variable domain (missing parts from reference TRBV2 and TRBJ1-5): EPEVTQTPSHQVTQMGQEVILRCVPISNHLYFYWYRQILGQKVEFLVSFYNNEISEKSEIFDDQFSVERPDGSNFTLKIRSTKLEDSAMYFCASRGDGAQPQHFGDGTRLSIL.

The rearrangement links TRBV7-2 to TRBJ2-1; unclear D gene. Germline V lookup: CDR1 SGHTA, CDR2 FQGNSA. CDR3 length equals 15 residues. The V and J ends lost 0 bases and 7 bases respectively, with 13 bases between them. The CDR3 nucleotides are TGTGCCAGCAGCTTAGCGGCATGGAAGAAAAATGAGCAGTTCTTC. Translating it yields CASSLAAWKKNEQFF.

This clonotype was observed a handful of times. The V gene is TRBV6-4, the J gene TRBJ2-1, with D perhaps TRBD2 (5 bases). This CDR3 contains 13 residues. The germline V and J ends were trimmed by 4 bases and 9 bases, with 13 bases remaining between them. Germline CDR1 is MRHNA and CDR2 is SNTAGT. The CDR3 bases are TGTGCCAGCAGTGGGGAGCTATCGGGTGAGCAGTTCTTC. Encoded protein: CASSGELSGEQFF.

The V and J genes are TRBV4-3 and TRBJ1-1, with TRBD1 as a possible D gene (6 bases). This CDR3 is built from 14 residues. Germline V lookup: CDR1 LGHNA, CDR2 YSLEER. V lost 4 bases and J lost 3, with 12 bases in between. In DNA, the CDR3 is TGCGCCAGCAGCCGAACCGCAGGGGACACTGAAGCTTTCTTT. Protein sequence: CASSRTAGDTEAFF.

This rearrangement joins TRBV11-2 to TRBJ1-3, with unresolved D. V was cut by 2 bases and J by 0 bases, with 14 bases left in between. CDR3 length: 17 amino acids. Germline loops: CDR1 SGHAT, CDR2 FQNNGV. The CDR3 sequence is CASSLRRLRDSGNTIYF. Written as DNA, the CDR3 is TGTGCCAGCAGCTTACGCCGCCTTAGAGACTCTGGAAACACCATATATTTT.

The chain carries TRBV5-1 and TRBJ2-1; D gene uncertain. Germline CDR1 and CDR2: SGHRS and YFSETQ. The length of the CDR3 is 16 residues. With 3 bases removed from V and 0 bases from J, the gap between germline ends came to 13 bases. CDR3: CASSSVVPSSYNEQFF. The CDR3 DNA reads as TGCGCCAGCAGCTCCGTCGTTCCGAGCTCCTACAATGAGCAGTTCTTC.

The chain combines TRBV6-1 with TRBJ2-3, with TRBD1 matching over 9 bases. The V gene's germline CDR1 is MNHNS and CDR2 SASEGT. This CDR3 contains 14 residues. V dropped 10 bases and J dropped 4; count of bases not matched to a gene: 9. The CDR3 nucleotides are TGTGCCATTGGACAGGGGTCTAGGCCAGATACGCAGTATTTT. Residues: CAIGQGSRPDTQYF.

This clonotype was observed a handful of times. The chain uses TRBV28 and TRBJ1-4; D unresolved. CDR1 is MDHEN, CDR2 SYDVKM, per germline. Trimming left V 10 bases short and J 8 bases short, with 23 bases between. The CDR3 runs 15 residues. The CDR3 reads CATISLTPLREKLFF. CDR3 sequence (DNA): TGTGCCACAATATCTTTGACCCCTCTGCGGGAAAAACTGTTTTTT.

This clonotype was recorded a few times. Compared with germline, one end of the junction differs, possibly owing to a read error. J is TRBJ2-5 and V is TRBV29-1; no clear D. The J call may not be correct, given that the DNA end is closer to TRBJ2-7. There are 14 residues in the CDR3. In germline, CDR1 is SQVTM, CDR2 ANQGSEA. Written as DNA, the CDR3 is TGCAACGTTGAGGTCGCAGAAACCACCTACGAGCAGTACTTC. Protein: CNVEVAETTYEQYF.

This clonotype showed up just a few times. The CDR3 region has the DNA TGCGCCAGCAGCCAACTAGAATCCACCGGGGAGCTGTTTTTT. Translation gives CASSQLESTGELFF. The rearrangement joins TRBV5-1 to TRBJ2-2, with TRBD2 as a possible D gene (5 bases). The germline CDR1 and CDR2 sequences are SGHRS and YFSETQ. CDR3 length equals 14 residues. V lost 4 bases and J lost 4, with 11 bases in between.

This clonotype was observed a few times. The rearrangement uses TRBV28 and TRBJ1-5; the match to TRBD1 covers 12 bases. With V trimmed by 6 bases and J by 3 bases, 6 bases remained unmatched. There are 16 residues in the CDR3. Germline V gene lookup returns CDR1 MDHEN and CDR2 SYDVKM. The CDR3 reads CASRPGTGGINQPQHF. CDR3 in DNA: TGTGCCAGCAGACCCGGGACAGGGGGCATCAATCAGCCCCAGCATTTT. Full variable domain (rest looked up from reference TRBV28 and TRBJ1-5): DVKVTQSSRYLVKRTGEKVFLECVQDMDHENMFWYRQDPGLGLRLIYFSYDVKMKEKGDIPEGYSVSREKKERFSLILESASTNQTSMYLCASRPGTGGINQPQHFGDGTRLSIL.

The V and J genes are TRBV7-2 and TRBJ2-1; no firm D call. The germline V gene encodes CDR1 SGHTA and CDR2 FQGNSA. The CDR3 runs to 17 residues. Deletions cut 6 bases from V and 0 bases from J, with 18 bases between. The DNA for the CDR3 is TGTGCCAGCAGTAGAACCCAGGCGTCCAGCTCCTACAATGAGCAGTTCTTC. This translates into CASSRTQASSSYNEQFF.

This sequence joins TRBV25-1 and TRBJ1-2, with a weak D call TRBD1 (6 bases). CDR1 and CDR2 (germline): MGHDK, SYGVNS. The V gene lost 0 bases and the J gene lost 4 bases, with 9 bases spanning the gap. CDR3 size: 14 residues. CDR3 protein: CASSEYGGVYGYTF. In DNA, the CDR3 is TGTGCCAGCAGTGAATATGGGGGCGTCTATGGCTACACCTTC.

The chain carries TRBV24-1 and TRBJ2-5; possible D gene TRBD1, 5 bases. Trimming removed 5 bases at V and 2 bases at J, with 5 bases between. The CDR3 spans 12 residues. The germline V gene encodes CDR1 KGHDR and CDR2 SFDVKD. The CDR3 coding sequence is TGTGCCACCAGTGGACAGCAAGAGACCCAGTACTTC. This sequence encodes CATSGQQETQYF.

V gene TRBV11-2 combines with J gene TRBJ1-2; D is possibly TRBD1 (5 bases). Per the germline V gene, CDR1 is SGHAT and CDR2 is FQNNGV. CDR3 length: 13 residues. V was clipped by 3 bases and J by 7 bases, with 12 bases between them. Written as DNA, the CDR3 is TGTGCCAGCAGCTTGGGCAGGGCTCCTGGCTACACCTTC. Its translation: CASSLGRAPGYTF.